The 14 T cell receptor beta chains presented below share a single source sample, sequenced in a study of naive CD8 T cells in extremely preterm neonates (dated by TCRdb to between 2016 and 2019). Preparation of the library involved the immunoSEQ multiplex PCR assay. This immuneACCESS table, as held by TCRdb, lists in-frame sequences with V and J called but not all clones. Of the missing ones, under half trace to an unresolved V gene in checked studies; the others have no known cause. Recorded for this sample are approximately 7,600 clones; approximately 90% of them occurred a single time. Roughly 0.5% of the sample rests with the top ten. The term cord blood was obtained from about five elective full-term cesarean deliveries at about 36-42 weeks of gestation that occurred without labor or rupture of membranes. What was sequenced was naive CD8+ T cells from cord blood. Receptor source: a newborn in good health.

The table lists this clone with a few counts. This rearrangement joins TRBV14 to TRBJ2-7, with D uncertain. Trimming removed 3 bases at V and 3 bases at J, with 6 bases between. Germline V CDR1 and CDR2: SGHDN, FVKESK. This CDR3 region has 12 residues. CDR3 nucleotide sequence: TGTGCCAGCAGCCATGGCTTCTACGAGCAGTACTTC. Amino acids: CASSHGFYEQYF.

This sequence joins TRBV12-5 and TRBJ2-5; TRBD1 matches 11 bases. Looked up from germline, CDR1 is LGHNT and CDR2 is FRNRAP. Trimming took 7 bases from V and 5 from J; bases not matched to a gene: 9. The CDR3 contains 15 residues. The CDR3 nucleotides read TGTGCTAGTGTAAATGGGGACAGGGGGATCGAGACCCAGTACTTC. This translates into CASVNGDRGIETQYF.

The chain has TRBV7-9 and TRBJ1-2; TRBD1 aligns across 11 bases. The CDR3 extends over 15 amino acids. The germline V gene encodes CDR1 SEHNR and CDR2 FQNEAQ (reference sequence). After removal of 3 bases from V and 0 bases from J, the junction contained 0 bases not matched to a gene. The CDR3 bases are TGTGCCAGCAGCTTGGGACAGGGGGCTAACTATGGCTACACCTTC. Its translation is CASSLGQGANYGYTF.

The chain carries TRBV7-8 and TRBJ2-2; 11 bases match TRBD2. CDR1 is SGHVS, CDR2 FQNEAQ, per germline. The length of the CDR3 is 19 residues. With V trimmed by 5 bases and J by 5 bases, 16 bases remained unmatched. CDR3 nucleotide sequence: TGTGCCAGCAGCCCCGGGCCTAGCGGGAGGTTTCGTATAACCGGGGAGCTGTTTTTT. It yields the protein CASSPGPSGRFRITGELFF.

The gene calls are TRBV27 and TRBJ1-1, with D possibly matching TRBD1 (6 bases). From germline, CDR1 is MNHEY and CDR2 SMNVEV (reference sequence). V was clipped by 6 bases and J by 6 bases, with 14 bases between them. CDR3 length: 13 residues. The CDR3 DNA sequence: TGTGCCAGCAGCAGACAGGAAGCCTCTGAAGCTTTCTTT. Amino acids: CASSRQEASEAFF.

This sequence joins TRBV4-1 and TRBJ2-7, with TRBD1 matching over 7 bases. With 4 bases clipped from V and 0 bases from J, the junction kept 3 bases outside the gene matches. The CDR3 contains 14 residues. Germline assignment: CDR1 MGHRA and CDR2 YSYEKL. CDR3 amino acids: CASSPRDSSYEQYF. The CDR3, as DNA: TGCGCCAGCAGCCCACGGGACAGCTCCTACGAGCAGTACTTC.

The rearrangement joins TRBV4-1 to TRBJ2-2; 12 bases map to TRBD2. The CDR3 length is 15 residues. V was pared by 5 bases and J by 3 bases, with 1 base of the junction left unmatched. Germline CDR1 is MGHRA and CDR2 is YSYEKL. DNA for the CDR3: TGCGCCAGCAGCTGGACTAGCGGGGACACCGGGGAGCTGTTTTTT. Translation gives CASSWTSGDTGELFF.

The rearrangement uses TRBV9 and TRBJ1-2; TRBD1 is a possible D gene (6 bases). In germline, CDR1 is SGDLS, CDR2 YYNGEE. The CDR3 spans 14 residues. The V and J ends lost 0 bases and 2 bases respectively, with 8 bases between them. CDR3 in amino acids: CASSVAGTNYGYTF. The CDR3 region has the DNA TGTGCCAGCAGCGTAGCCGGGACAAACTATGGCTACACCTTC.

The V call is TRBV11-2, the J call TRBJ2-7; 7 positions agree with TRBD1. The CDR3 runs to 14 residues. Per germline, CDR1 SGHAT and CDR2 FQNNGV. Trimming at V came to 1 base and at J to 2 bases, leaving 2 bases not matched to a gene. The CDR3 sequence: CASSLGTGAYEQYF. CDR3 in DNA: TGTGCCAGCAGCTTAGGGACAGGAGCCTACGAGCAGTACTTC.

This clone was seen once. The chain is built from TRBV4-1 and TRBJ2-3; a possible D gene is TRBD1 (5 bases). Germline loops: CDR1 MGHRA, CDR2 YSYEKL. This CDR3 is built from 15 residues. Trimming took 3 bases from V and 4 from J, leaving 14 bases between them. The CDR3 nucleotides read TGCGCCAGCAGCCAGCCGCTAGGGGCGCCAGATACGCAGTATTTT. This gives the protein CASSQPLGAPDTQYF.

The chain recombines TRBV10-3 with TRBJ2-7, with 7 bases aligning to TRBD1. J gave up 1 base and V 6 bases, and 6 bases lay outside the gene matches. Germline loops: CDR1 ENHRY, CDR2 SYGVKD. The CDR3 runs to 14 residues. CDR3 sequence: CAISGDRGSYEQYF. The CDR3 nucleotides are TGTGCCATCAGCGGGGACAGAGGATCCTACGAGCAGTACTTC.

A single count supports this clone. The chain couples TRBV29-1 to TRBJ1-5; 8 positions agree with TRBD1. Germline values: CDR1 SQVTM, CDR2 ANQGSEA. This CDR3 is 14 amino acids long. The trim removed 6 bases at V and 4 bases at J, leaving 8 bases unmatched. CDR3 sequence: CSVRQGLGNQPQHF. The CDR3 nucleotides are TGCAGCGTGCGACAGGGGTTGGGGAATCAGCCCCAGCATTTT.

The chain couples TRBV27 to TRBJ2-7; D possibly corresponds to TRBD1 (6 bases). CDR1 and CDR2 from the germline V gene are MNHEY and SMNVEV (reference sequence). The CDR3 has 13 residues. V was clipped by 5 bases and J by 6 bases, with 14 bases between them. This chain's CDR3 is CASSALKTGEQYF. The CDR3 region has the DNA TGTGCCAGCAGTGCCCTTAAGACAGGCGAGCAGTACTTC.

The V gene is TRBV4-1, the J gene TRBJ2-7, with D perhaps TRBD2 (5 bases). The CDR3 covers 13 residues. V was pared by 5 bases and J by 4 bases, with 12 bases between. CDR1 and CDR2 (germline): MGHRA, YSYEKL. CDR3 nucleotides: TGCGCCAGCAGCTTCCGATCGGGATACGAGCAGTACTTC. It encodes CASSFRSGYEQYF.